This T cell receptor (beta chain) was sequenced for a study of T cell clonality in common variable immunodeficiency. The CDR3 sequence is 15 residues long. From germline, CDR1 is SGHVS and CDR2 FQNEAQ. This clone was detected ten times or more. The read terminates 3 residues ahead of where the CDR3 ends, so the germline J gene completes it. Clones were read by immunoSEQ multiplex PCR, and TCRdb kept only the in-frame ones, dropping some. Altogether 35,000 to 45,000 clones were found in the sample, and no singletons occur. This sequence originates from a person aged 18 to 70 in good health. Sequences were obtained from peripheral blood mononuclear cells. The J gene is TRBJ1-1, the V gene TRBV7-8; 8 bases are a match to TRBD1. The covered CDR3 bases are TGTGCCAGCAGCTTGGGCGACAGGGGCTATAAGGCA. It yields the protein CASSLGDRGYKA. The CDR3 in its entirety is CASSLGDRGYKAAFF.